This T cell receptor beta chain was recorded in a study of cytomegalovirus exposure and HLA in healthy donors. Study at large: Membership in the Caucasian-associated ancestry cluster was found for about 80% of a few hundred genotyped donors.

To note about this clone: The antigen remains undetermined.

PCR involved 60 Vbeta and 13 Jbeta primers. TCRdb's table, derived via immunoSEQ multiplex PCR, lists solely in-frame clones and lacks some. Of approximately 81,000 clones in the sample, 77% are singletons; the top ten hold approximately 3%. Whole-study findings and limits: Most of the TCR beta V segments (in an earlier analysis) were productive either about 90% or about 30% of the time.

Looked up from germline, CDR1 is SQVTM and CDR2 is ANQGSEA. The CDR3 sequence is 15 residues long. Germline trimming cut 8 bases from V and 6 bases from J; bases unmatched to any gene: 18. V and J are TRBV29-1 and TRBJ2-5; TRBD2 aligns across 7 bases. This receptor was obtained from a man between 45 and 60 years old in good health and CMV-seropositive. Material: PBMCs. The CDR3 DNA follows: TGCAGCCTTACCCGGGGTAGCGGGCTCCTGAAGACCCAGTACTTC. As protein: CSLTRGSGLLKTQYF.